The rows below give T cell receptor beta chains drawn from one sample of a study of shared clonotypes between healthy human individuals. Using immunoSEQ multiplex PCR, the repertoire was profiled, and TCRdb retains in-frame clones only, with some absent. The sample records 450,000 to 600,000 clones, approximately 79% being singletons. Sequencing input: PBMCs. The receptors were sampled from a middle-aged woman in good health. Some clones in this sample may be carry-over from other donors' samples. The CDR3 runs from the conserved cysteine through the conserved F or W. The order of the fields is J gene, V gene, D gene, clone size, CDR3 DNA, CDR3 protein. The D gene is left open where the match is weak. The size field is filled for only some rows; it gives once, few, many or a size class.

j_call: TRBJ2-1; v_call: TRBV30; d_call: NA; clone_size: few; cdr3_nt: TGTGCCTGGAGTGCCACTAGAAGGCATGAGCAGTTCTTC; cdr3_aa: CAWSATRRHEQFF
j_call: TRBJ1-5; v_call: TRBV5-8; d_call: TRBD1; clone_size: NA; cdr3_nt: TGTGCCAGCAGCTTGGCAGGACAGGGACATAATCAGCCCCAGCATTTT; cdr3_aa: CASSLAGQGHNQPQHF
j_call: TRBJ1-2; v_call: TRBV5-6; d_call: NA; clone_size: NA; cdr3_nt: TGTGCCAGCACCCCAAGGCCTGGTACCCTCTATGGCTACACCTTC; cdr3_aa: CASTPRPGTLYGYTF
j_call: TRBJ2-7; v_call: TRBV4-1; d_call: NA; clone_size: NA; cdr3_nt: TGCGCCAGCAGCCCCAAGTCATGGAGGGCAGCGTACGAGCAGTACTTC; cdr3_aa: CASSPKSWRAAYEQYF
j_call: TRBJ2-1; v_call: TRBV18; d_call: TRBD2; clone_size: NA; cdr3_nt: TGTGCCAGCTCACCTACCGGACTAGCGGGAGGTGGTGAGCAGTTCTTC; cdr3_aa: CASSPTGLAGGGEQFF
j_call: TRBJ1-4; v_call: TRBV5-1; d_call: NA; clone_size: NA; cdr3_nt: TGCGCCAGCAGCTTAGTGCCTAGCGGGGAAAAACTGTTTTTT; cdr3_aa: CASSLVPSGEKLFF
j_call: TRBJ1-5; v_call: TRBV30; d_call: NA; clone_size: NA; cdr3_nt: TGTGCCTGGAGTACCGGAGATCAGCCCCAGCATTTT; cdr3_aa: CAWSTGDQPQHF
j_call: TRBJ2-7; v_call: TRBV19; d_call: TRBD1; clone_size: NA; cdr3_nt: TGTGCCAGTAGTGCGGGGACAGGCTACGAGCAGTACTTC; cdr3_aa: CASSAGTGYEQYF
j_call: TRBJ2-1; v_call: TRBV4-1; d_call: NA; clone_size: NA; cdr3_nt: TGCGCCAGCAGCCAAGAAGGTACTGCCTGGAATGAGCAGTTCTTC; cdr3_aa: CASSQEGTAWNEQFF
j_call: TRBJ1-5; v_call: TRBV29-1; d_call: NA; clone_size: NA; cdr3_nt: TGCAGCGTTGATGAGGTGGGGGGCAATCAGCCCCAGCATTTT; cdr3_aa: CSVDEVGGNQPQHF
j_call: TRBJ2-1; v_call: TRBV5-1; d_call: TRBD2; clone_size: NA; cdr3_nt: TGCGCCAGCAGCTTGGTTGGGCGGGAGGGTCCGAGTGAGCAGTTCTTC; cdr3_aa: CASSLVGREGPSEQFF
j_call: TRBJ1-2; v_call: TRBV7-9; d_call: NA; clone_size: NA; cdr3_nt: TGTGCCAGCAGCTTACTAGTTTCCTCAGATAAGGGCTATGGCTACACCTTC; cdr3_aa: CASSLLVSSDKGYGYTF
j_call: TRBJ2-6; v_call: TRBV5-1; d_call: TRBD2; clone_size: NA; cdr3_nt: TGCGCCAGCAGCGCCCTGGCGGGGGCTGGGGCCAACGTCCTGACTTTC; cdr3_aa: CASSALAGAGANVLTF
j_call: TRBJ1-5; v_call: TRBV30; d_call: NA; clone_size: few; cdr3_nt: TGTGCCTGGAGCCCACCTCCGGGAGGCCAGCCCCAGCATTTT; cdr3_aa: CAWSPPPGGQPQHF
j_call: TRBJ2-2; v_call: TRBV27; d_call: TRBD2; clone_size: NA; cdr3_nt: TGTGCCACCCATCTTAGCGGGACTAACACCGGGGAGCTGTTTTTT; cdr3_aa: CATHLSGTNTGELFF
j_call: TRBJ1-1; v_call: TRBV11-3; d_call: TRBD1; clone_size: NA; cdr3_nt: TGTGCCAGCAGCTCGGGACAGCCGAACGAAGCTTTCTTT; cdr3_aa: CASSSGQPNEAFF
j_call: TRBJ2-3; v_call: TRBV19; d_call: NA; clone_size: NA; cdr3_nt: TGTGCCAGTAGTACCGGTGTTGCAGATACGCAGTATTTT; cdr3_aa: CASSTGVADTQYF
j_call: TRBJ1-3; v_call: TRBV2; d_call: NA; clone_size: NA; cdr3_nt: TGTGCCAGCAGTGAACTCGGGCAGGCAAACACCATATATTTT; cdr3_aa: CASSELGQANTIYF
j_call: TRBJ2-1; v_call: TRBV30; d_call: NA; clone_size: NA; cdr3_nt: TGTGCCTGGAAGCGGCGCTCCTACAATGAGCAGTTCTTC; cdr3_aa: CAWKRRSYNEQFF
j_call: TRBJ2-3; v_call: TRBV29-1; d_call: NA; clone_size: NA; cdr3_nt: TGCAGCGTGGGAGGGGGAACAGATACGCAGTATTTT; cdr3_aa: CSVGGGTDTQYF
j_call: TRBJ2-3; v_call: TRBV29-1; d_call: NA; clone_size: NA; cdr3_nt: TGCAGCGCCAGACTTACAGGTCCTAGCACAGATACGCAGTATTTT; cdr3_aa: CSARLTGPSTDTQYF
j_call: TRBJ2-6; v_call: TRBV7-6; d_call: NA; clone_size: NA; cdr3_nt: TGTGCCAGCAGCTTCATCAGCAGGGGGGTGTCTGGGGCCAACGTCCTGACTTTC; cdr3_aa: CASSFISRGVSGANVLTF
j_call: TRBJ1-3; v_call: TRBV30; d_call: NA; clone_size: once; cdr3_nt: TGTGCCTGGAGTGTACCTGGGGGACACTCTGGAAACACCATATATTTT; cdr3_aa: CAWSVPGGHSGNTIYF
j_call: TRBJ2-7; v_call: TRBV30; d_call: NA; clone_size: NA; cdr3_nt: TGTGCCTGGAGTGAGACGGGGAGCTCCTACGAGCAGTACTTC; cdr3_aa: CAWSETGSSYEQYF
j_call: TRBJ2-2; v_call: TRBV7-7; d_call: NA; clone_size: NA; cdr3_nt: TGTGCTAGCAGCCCCACACCAGCGAACACCGGGGAGCTGTTTTTT; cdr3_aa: CASSPTPANTGELFF
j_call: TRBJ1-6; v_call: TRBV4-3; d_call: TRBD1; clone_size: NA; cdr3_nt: TGCGCCAGCAGCCAAGGACCCTCTACCGGACAGGGGTTGATGACACCCCTCCACTTT; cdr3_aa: CASSQGPSTGQGLMTPLHF
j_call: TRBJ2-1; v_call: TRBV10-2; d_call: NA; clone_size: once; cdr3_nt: TGCGCCAGCAGTTTTAGCTACTACAATGAGCAGTTCTTC; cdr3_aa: CASSFSYYNEQFF
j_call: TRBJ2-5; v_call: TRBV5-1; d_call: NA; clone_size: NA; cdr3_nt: TGCGCCAGCAGCGCCCAAGAGACCCAGTACTTC; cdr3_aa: CASSAQETQYF
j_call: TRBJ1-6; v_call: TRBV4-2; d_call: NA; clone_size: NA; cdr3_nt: TGTGCCAGCAGCCAAGATCATACAGGGAATTCACCCCTCCACTTT; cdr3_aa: CASSQDHTGNSPLHF
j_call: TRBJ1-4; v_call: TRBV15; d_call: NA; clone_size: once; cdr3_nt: TGTGCCACCAGCAGAGATGATAGGGGCGGTGAAAAACTGTTTTTT; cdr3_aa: CATSRDDRGGEKLFF
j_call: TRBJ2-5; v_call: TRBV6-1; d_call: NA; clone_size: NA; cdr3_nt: TGTGCCAGCAGTTTTTCTAGCGAATCAGAGACCCAGTACTTC; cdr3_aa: CASSFSSESETQYF
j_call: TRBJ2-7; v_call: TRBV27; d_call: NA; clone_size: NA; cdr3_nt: TGTGCCAGCAGACGACTAGACGAGCAGTACTTC; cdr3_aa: CASRRLDEQYF
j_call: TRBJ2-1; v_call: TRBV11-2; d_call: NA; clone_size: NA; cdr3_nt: TGTGCCAGCAGCTTACTTCTAGTCGCTGAGCAGTTCTTC; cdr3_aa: CASSLLLVAEQFF
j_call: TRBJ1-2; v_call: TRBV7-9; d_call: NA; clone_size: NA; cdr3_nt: TGTGCCAGCAGCTTACCCCCAGCTGCAGACGGCTACACCTTC; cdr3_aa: CASSLPPAADGYTF
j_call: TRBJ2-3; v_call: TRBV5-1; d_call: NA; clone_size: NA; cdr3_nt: TGCGCCAGCAGCTTGGAAGATACGCAGTATTTT; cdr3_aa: CASSLEDTQYF
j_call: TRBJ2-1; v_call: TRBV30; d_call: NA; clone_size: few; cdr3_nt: TGTGCCCGCTCTAGGGGGGCCTACAATGAGCAGTTCTTC; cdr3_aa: CARSRGAYNEQFF
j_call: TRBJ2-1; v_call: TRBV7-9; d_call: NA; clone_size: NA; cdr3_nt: TGTGCCAGCAGTCCTATTAGCCCCTACAATGAGCAGTTCTTC; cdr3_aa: CASSPISPYNEQFF
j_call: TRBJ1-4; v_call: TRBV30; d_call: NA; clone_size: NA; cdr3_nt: TGTGCCTGGCTACCCCGAGGTTGGGGGGAAAAACTGTTTTTT; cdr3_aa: CAWLPRGWGEKLFF
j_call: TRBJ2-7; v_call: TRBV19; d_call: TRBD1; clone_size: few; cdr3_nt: TGTGCCAGTAGTATTCGCTCAGGAGGGACAGGGAAGTACGAGCAGTACTTC; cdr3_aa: CASSIRSGGTGKYEQYF
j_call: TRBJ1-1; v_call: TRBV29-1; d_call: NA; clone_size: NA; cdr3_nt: TGCAGCGTTCAACAGGGAGGTGGCACTGAAGCTTTCTTT; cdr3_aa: CSVQQGGGTEAFF
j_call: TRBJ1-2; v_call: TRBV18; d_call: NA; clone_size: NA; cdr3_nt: TGTGCCAGCTCACCACGGCGACACCCCGACTATGGCTACACCTTC; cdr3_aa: CASSPRRHPDYGYTF
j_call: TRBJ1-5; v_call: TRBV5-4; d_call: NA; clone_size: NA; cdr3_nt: TGTGCCAGCAGCTCTCAGGGGTATAGCAATCAGCCCCAGCATTTT; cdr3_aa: CASSSQGYSNQPQHF
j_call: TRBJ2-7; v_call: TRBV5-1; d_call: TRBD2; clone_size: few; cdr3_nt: TGCGCCAGCAGCGCCACTAGCGGGTCTAGAGAGCAGTACTTC; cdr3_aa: CASSATSGSREQYF
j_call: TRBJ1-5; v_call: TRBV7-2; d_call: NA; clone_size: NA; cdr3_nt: TGTGCCAGCAGCTTAGACGGGGCAAGCAATCAGCCCCAGCATTTT; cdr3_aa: CASSLDGASNQPQHF
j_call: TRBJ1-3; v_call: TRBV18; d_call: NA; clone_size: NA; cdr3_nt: TGTGCCAGCTCACCACCGGGGGGCCTTGGAAACACCATATATTTT; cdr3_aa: CASSPPGGLGNTIYF
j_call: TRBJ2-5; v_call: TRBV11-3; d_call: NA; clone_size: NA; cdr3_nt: TGTGCCAGCAGCTTAGACCCGCTAGCGGAGACCCAGTACTTC; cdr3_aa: CASSLDPLAETQYF
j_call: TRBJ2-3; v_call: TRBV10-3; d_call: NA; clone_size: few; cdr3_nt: TGTGCCATCACTCGGGACCTTAGTTCAGATACGCAGTATTTT; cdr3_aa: CAITRDLSSDTQYF
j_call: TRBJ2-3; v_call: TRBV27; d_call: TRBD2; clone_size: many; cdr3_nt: TGTGCCAGCAGTTTATCTAGCGGGACCCCAGATACGCAGTATTTT; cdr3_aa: CASSLSSGTPDTQYF
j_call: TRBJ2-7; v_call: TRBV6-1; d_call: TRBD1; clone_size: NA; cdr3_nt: TGTGCCAGCAGTCCAATGGGCAGGACAGGGTCCGAGCAGTACTTC; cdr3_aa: CASSPMGRTGSEQYF
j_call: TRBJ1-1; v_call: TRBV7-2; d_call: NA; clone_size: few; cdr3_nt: TGTGCCAGCAGCTTATACCAGGTGAACACTGAAGCTTTCTTT; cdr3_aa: CASSLYQVNTEAFF
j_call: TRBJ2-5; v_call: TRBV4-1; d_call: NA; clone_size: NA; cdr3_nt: TGCGCCAGCAGCCAAATTGTTGCTAGCCAAGAGACCCAGTACTTC; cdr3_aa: CASSQIVASQETQYF
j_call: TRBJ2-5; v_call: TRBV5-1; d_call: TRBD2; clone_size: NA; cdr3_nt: TGCGCCAGCAGCTTGGGGGCGGGAGGAGAGACCCAGTACTTC; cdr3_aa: CASSLGAGGETQYF
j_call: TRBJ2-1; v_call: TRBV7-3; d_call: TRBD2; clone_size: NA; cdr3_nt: TGTGCCAGCAGCATCAGCGGGAGCTCCTACAATGAGCAGTTCTTC; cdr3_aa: CASSISGSSYNEQFF